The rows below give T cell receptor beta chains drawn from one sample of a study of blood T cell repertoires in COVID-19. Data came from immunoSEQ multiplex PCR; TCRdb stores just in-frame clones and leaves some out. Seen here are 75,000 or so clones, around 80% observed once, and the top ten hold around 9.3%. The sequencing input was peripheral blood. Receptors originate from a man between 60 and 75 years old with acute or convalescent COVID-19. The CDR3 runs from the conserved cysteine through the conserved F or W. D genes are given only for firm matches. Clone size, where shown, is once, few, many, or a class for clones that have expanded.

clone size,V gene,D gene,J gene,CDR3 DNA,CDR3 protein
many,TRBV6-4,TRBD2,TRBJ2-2,TGTGCCAGCAGTGAACTAGCGGACCACACCGGGGAGCTGTTTTTT,CASSELADHTGELFF
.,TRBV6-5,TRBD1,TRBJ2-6,TGTGACTACCGGGACAGGGTTTCTGGGGCCAACGTCCTGACTTTC,CDYRDRVSGANVLTF
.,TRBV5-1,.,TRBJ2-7,TGCGCCAGCAGCTTTAGCGGCGCCTACGAGCAGTACTTC,CASSFSGAYEQYF
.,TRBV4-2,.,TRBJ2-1,TGTGCCAGCAGCCATCTCCGGGACACCGGTGAGCAGTTCTTC,CASSHLRDTGEQFF
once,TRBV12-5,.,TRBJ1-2,TGTGCTAGTGGTTTGGCCCAAGCGTTCGAGGGCTACACCTTC,CASGLAQAFEGYTF
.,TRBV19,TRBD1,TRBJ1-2,TGTGCCAGTAGTATAAGGACAGGGGAGGGCTACACCTTC,CASSIRTGEGYTF
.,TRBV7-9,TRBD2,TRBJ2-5,TGTGCCAGCAGCTTCACCGGGACTACGTGGGAGACCCAGTACTTC,CASSFTGTTWETQYF
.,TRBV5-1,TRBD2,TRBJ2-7,TGCGCCAGCAGCCTAGGCCTAGCGGGAGTCGAGCAGTACTTC,CASSLGLAGVEQYF
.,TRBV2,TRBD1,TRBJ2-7,TGTGCCAGCAGCCCCCAGGGGGCATGGGAGCAGTACTTC,CASSPQGAWEQYF
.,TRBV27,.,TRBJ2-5,TGTGCCAGCAAGGTCAGGGGCCAGTACTTC,CASKVRGQYF
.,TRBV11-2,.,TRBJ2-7,TGTGCCAGCAGCTTCGCGCAGGGTGAGTCCTACGAGCAGTACTTC,CASSFAQGESYEQYF
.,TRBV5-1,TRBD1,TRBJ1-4,TGCGCCAGCAGCGCCGGGACAGGAATCACTAATGAAAAACTGTTTTTT,CASSAGTGITNEKLFF
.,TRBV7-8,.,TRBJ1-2,TGTGCCAGCAGCTTACGGGTCCGCGGAAATGGCTACACCTTC,CASSLRVRGNGYTF
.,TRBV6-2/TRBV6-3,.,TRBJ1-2,TGTGCCAGCAGTCTGCAGAACTATGGCTACACCTTC,CASSLQNYGYTF
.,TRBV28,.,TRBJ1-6,TGTGCCAGCAGCCCACAGGGAAGTAATTCACCCCTCCACTTT,CASSPQGSNSPLHF
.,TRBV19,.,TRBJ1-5,TGTGCCAGTAGTCCAGGCCAGGGTGTTGGTCAGCCCCAGCATTTT,CASSPGQGVGQPQHF
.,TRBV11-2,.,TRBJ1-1,TGTGCCAGCAGCACCCGAGGGGGTAGCGCTGAAGCTTTCTTT,CASSTRGGSAEAFF
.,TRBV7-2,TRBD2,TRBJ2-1,TGTGCCAGCAGCCCGAGAGGACTAGCGGGAGGCCAATACAATGAGCAGTTCTTC,CASSPRGLAGGQYNEQFF
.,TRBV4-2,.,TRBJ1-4,TGTGCCAGCAGCCGGGGCGGCAGGGGAACGGGTGAAAAACTGTTTTTT,CASSRGGRGTGEKLFF
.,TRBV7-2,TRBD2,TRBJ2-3,TGTGCCAGCAGCTTAGTGCAGGGAGGGGATACGCAGTATTTT,CASSLVQGGDTQYF
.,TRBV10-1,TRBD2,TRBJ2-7,TGCGCCAGCAGCGATAGCGGGAGAGGGGACGAGCAGTACTTC,CASSDSGRGDEQYF
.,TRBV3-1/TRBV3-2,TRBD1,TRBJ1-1,TGTGCCAGCAGCCTCAAGGGGGCCCCCGCGTTTTTCTTT,CASSLKGAPAFFF
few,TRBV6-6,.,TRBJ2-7,TGTGCCAGCAGCTCACCCGGGACAAGATACGAGCAGTACTTC,CASSSPGTRYEQYF